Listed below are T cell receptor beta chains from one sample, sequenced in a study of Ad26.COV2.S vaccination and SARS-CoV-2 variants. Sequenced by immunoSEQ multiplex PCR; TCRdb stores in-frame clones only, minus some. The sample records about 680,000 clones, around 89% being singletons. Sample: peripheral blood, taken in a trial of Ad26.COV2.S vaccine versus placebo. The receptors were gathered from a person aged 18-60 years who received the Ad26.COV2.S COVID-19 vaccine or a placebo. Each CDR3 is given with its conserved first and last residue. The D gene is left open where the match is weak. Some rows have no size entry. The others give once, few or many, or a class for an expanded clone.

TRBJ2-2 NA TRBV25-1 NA TGTGCCAGCAGTGAGTCCAGGGGTAACACCGGGGAGCTGTTTTTT CASSESRGNTGELFF
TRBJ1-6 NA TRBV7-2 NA TGTGCCAGCAGCTCATTGGGGCAGGGACACTATAATTCACCCCTCCACTTT CASSSLGQGHYNSPLHF
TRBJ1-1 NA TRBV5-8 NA TGTGCCAGCAGCTTGGGACCCTTCAAGGGTACGAACACTGAAGCTTTCTTT CASSLGPFKGTNTEAFF
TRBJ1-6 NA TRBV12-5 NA TGTGCTAGTGGTTTCCCTGACAGGTTTCCCCTCCACTTT CASGFPDRFPLHF
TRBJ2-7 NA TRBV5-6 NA TGTGCCAGCAGCTTGGGGGACGGATACTACGAGCAGTACTTC CASSLGDGYYEQYF
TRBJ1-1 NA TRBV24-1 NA TGTGCCACCTCCCCAGGGCGTTCCACTGAAGCTTTCTTT CATSPGRSTEAFF
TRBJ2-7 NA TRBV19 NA TGTGCCAGTAGTACCACTAGGACTACCATCTACGAGCAGTACTTC CASSTTRTTIYEQYF
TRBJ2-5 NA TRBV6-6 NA TGTGCCAGCAGTCGCGACTCCGCGACCGAGGAGACCCAGTACTTC CASSRDSATEETQYF
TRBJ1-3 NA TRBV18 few TGTGCCAGCTCAGGGGGGCTTGGAAACACCATATATTTT CASSGGLGNTIYF
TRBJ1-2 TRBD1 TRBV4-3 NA TGCGCCAGCAGCCAGGGGACAGGGGACTATGGCTACACCTTC CASSQGTGDYGYTF
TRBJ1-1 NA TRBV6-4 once TGTGCCAGCAGCCGAGAAATATCTGGCTTTGAAGCTTTCTTT CASSREISGFEAFF